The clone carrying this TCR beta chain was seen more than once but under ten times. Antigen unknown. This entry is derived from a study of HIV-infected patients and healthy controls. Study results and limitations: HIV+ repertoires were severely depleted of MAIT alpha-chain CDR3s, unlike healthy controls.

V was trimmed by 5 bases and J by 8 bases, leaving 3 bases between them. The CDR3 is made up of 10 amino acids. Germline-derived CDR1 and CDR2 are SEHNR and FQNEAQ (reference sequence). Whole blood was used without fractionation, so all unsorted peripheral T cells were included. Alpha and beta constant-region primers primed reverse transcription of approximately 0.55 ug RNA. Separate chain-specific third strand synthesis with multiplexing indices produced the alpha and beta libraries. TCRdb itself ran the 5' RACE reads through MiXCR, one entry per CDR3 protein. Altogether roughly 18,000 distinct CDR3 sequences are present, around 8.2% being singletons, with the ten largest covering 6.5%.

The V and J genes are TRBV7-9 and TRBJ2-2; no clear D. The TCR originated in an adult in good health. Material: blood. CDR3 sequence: CASSPGELFF. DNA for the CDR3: TGTGCCAGCAGCCCGGGGGAGCTGTTTTTT.